The T cell receptor (beta chain) described here comes from a study of early T cells in non-severe SARS-CoV-2 infection. Turning to the study itself: Chains from this unsorted whole-blood bulk RNA could not be paired.

Researchers attached unique molecular identifiers to individual cDNA molecules. MiXCR, run by TCRdb on the 5' RACE reads, gives a single entry per CDR3 protein. The sample lists roughly 97,000 distinct CDR3 sequences; 9.5% to 12% were seen once. This clonotype was found many times. What it binds is unknown. The CDR3 runs to 12 residues. The germline CDR1 and CDR2 sequences are SEHNR and FQNEAQ (reference sequence). The ends were cut back, 8 bases at V and 3 bases at J, with 7 bases in the middle. Study conclusions and caveats: A preference for anti-spike CD8 responses marked VDJdb matching, which missed private and CD4 specificities.

The source was whole blood, collected at baseline. The V call is TRBV7-9, the J call TRBJ2-2; maybe TRBD2 (5 bases). The clonotype originates from an adult who was a healthcare worker with PCR-confirmed SARS-CoV-2 infection or an uninfected control (not recorded which). CDR3 protein: CASRGDTGELFF. The CDR3 bases are TGTGCCAGCCGGGGTGACACCGGGGAGCTGTTTTTT.